This T cell receptor (beta chain) was captured by sequencing in a study of cytomegalovirus exposure and HLA in healthy donors listed by TCRdb under 2017. About the investigation overall: According to an earlier analysis of 450 to 650 of the donors, roughly 180 million T cells yielded 120 million or so unique TCR beta sequences and about 300 Gb of sequence data. An early release that covered roughly 600 HLA-typed donors contained around 300 gigabases of sequencing data and 70 million to 100 million unique TCR sequences. Of the roughly 410 genotyped donors, 81% were placed in the genetic ancestry cluster associated with self-reported Caucasian donors. The study was designed to test whether signatures of past pathogen exposure could be identified by cataloging public T cell receptors. The T cell repertoires of around 730 subjects were profiled by immunosequencing and related to cytomegalovirus serostatus. Besides the first cohort of 550 to 750 subjects, a separate validation cohort made up of roughly 120 different subjects was used. To predict cytomegalovirus infection status, the study combined high-throughput TCR immunosequencing, statistical association of individual TCRs with disease status, and machine learning. In a later analysis, previously published TCR beta repertoires from roughly 710 donors were re-analyzed and high-resolution HLA genotyping was added so that TCR occurrence patterns could be studied. Rather than drawing on any new phenotypic data, the later analysis identified candidate immune exposures from TCR beta sequences and the way those sequences occurred across donors. In an earlier analysis of roughly 540 of the donors, high-throughput TCR beta sequencing was used to judge whether each TCR beta V gene segment behaved as functional or pseudogenic. Donor age, sex, ethnicity and CMV serostatus were compiled alongside the repertoire data. Genome-wide SNP genotypes for about three fifths of the roughly 670 donors were used in a later genetic analysis, which treated that subset as a discovery cohort. Every discovery cohort repertoire had been produced on one sequencing platform. Class I and class II HLA loci were covered by the typing at four-digit resolution. Typing coverage varied by locus: about 629-630 donors for A, B, C, DRB1 and DQB1; 500 to 550 for DQA1; 606 for DPA1; about 450 for DPB1. Four to six DR-DQ haplotypes were handled as single units for association and clustering, since linkage in the cohort was strong. On average, roughly 200,000 unique TCR beta nucleotide sequences were sequenced per donor among some 430 genotyped donors of the cohort, with roughly a sixth of those sequences being non-productive.

The library was made by the immunoSEQ multiplex PCR assay. For the multiplex PCR, a mixture combining 60 forward primers for TCR Vbeta segments and 13 reverse primers for TCR Jbeta segments was used. The CDR3 region of rearranged TCR beta genes was amplified from genomic DNA with a multiplex PCR assay. The amplified TCR beta libraries were sequenced on the Illumina HiSeq System as 87-base-pair reads. The authors' pipeline ran thus. In a later analysis, tens of millions of unique TCR beta chains were counted across the 650 to 750 repertoires, and roughly 10 million of these chains were shared by at least two donors. Raw reads were error-corrected and collapsed into unique sequences by a nearest-neighbor algorithm in which closely related sequences were merged to remove PCR and sequencing errors. Alignment of CDR3 sequences to IMGT reference sequences was used to assign V, D and J gene segments. For a sequence to be retained, at least a six-nucleotide match to both a V gene segment and a J gene segment was required. A rearrangement counted as productive if the CDR3 had no stop codons and remained in frame with V and J, and every other rearrangement counted as non-productive. Following IMGT convention, CDR3 was defined as the stretch from the second conserved V-encoded cysteine to the conserved J-encoded phenylalanine. Sequences without an unambiguous match to a single V gene segment were excluded from the earlier analysis of about 640 of the donors. An earlier analysis of approximately 590 of the donors classified V segments as functional when productive rearrangements were above 56.7% and as segregating when the standard deviation between donors was above 5%. A statistical classification framework was built to diagnose cytomegalovirus status from the catalog of TCR beta chain sequences. V and J gene assignment, in a later analysis, came from comparing TCR nucleotide sequences with IMGT/GENE-DB human TR gene sequences. In a later analysis, CDR3 sequences and most-parsimonious VDJ recombination scenarios were assigned using the TCRdist pipeline. In a later analysis, every TCR beta chain was defined by the combination of its CDR3 amino acid sequence and its V-gene family, and reads without a unique V-gene family were dropped. In a later analysis, 450 to 600 highly shared, low-generation-probability nucleotide sequences were removed to address suspected cross-contamination and a sequencing artifact. A later analysis calculated a clonal expansion index for each public chain from normalized within-repertoire ranks of inferred template counts. A later analysis computed generation probabilities with a VDJ recombination model fitted to out-of-frame rearrangements, and checked the results against IGoR. Hypergeometric tests were used in a later analysis to score TCR-TCR, TCR-HLA and TCR-CMV co-occurrence, with a repertoire-size bias correction applied to the TCR pairs. False discovery rates were estimated in a later analysis by permuting HLA or CMV assignments 20 times. A later analysis grouped co-occurring TCRs with DBSCAN, adding TCRdist sequence similarity when clustering within HLA-allele-positive subsets. Repertoires with fewer than 30,000 or more than 120,000 public chains, plus five repertoires with anomalous nucleotide sharing, were excluded from co-occurrence clustering. Here the immuneACCESS table is served through TCRdb, limited to in-frame sequences with V and J called. Missing clones are a known gap in these copies; in checked studies unresolved V genes cover under half, and the rest lacks a known reason. V and J calls and clone size follow that table, whereas D and trimming were derived from the DNA. In all, the sample holds around 50,000 clones, and over 70% of those were seen once. The ten largest clones represent 8% to 8.5% of the sample.

The full study reports these points: HLA typing was unavailable for some donors at each locus, so association tests used only the typed subset. When HLA alleles, especially DR and DQ, strongly co-occurred, TCR associations were difficult to assign to individual alleles. An earlier analysis of approximately 530 of the donors showed that most TCR beta V segments appeared in productive rearrangements either about 87% or about 30% of the time, which broadly matched IMGT annotations. Because counts were too low, around 18 rarely observed V segments, including chromosome 9 orphons, were left out of the earlier analysis of some 600 of the donors. Specific HLA alleles were associated with 16,951 TCR beta sequences at a false discovery rate of 0.05 in a later analysis. In a later analysis, several top co-occurrence clusters were reported to appear linked to parvovirus B19, influenza, CMV and Epstein-Barr virus. A later analysis found that HLA-associated TCR beta chains were more clonally expanded and had lower generation probabilities than equally common non-associated chains. In a later genetic analysis, fewer N-insertions in productive TCRs were reported among donors in an Asian-associated ancestry cluster than the roughly 700-donor mean. In a later analysis, most CMV-associated TCR beta chains were found to appear HLA-restricted, with HLA associations seemingly driven largely by CMV exposure. For the cohort, immune exposure information was limited to CMV serostatus. The study listed 150 to 200 TCR beta chains as associated with cytomegalovirus. Presence/absence analyses assumed roughly uniform sequencing depth across donors, an assumption that may not hold. Linkage disequilibrium might explain the correlated functional status among segregating V segments, but an unknown experimental factor could not be ruled out. A few of the identified cytomegalovirus-associated TCR beta chains were confirmed in vitro to be specific for cytomegalovirus antigens. While some public TCRs were present in many individuals, most TCR sequences turned up only very rarely across donors. The classifier was reported to diagnose cytomegalovirus status with high specificity and sensitivity in both the original cohort and the validation cohort. This cohort had only TCR beta chains sequenced, and the lack of alpha or paired-chain data limited which features could be detected. The authors suggested that the approach could potentially be extended to other disease states and immunological phenotypes. A later genetic analysis associated a missense DCLRE1C variant with V-gene and J-gene trimming of TCR beta chains, and an independent cohort replicated the association. According to a later analysis, TCR association rates differed among HLA loci, with DRB1 alleles showing the most associated TCRs and HLA-C alleles showing the fewest. A group of highly shared sequence variants was considered likely to be a technical artifact of the sequencing pipeline. Some IMGT-functional V segments, including TRBV6-2 and TRBV6-3, could not be told apart with the 87-base-pair reads, so those segments were excluded. A further reported finding was that TCR beta sequences accurately predicted the HLA-A and HLA-B alleles for most subjects in the first cohort.

A remark on this clone: Its binding antigen is unknown. Per-nucleotide qualities are absent, and no much larger clonotype sits a single base away.

The germline V gene specifies SGHTA as CDR1 and FQGTGA as CDR2. V sheds 5 bases and J sheds 4 bases, leaving 14 bases between their ends. The CDR3 numbers 14 residues from cysteine through phenylalanine. Of all the DNA, just the CDR3 is kept, 42 bases in frame from base 1. The cohort consisted of 666 healthy bone marrow donors. All cohort members were sampled while nominally healthy, although unrecorded immune exposures were likely present. The donor was CMV seropositive and belonged to the group of more than 250 seropositive cohort members. Each donor provided a peripheral blood sample, and peripheral blood mononuclear cells were used for TCR beta sequencing. The Qiagen DNeasy Blood Extraction Kit was used to extract genomic DNA from the blood cell samples.

Input material: PBMCs. The rearranged segments are TRBV7-3 and TRBJ1-1; the D segment cannot be called with confidence. This sequence originates from a young man in good health and CMV-seropositive. In nucleotides, the sequence is TGTGCCAGCAGCCTGTACGGGTTCGTCACTGAAGCTTTCTTT. Its protein reads: CASSLYGFVTEAFF. The full variable domain, completed from the reference TRBV7-3 and TRBJ1-1 proteins outside the CDR3, reads GAGVSQTPSNKVTEKGKYVELRCDPISGHTALYWYRQSLGQGPEFLIYFQGTGAADDSGLPNDRFFAVRPEGSVSTLKIQRTERGDSAVYLCASSLYGFVTEAFFGQGTRLTVV.